A selection of T cell receptor beta chains follows, all from one sample in a study of yellow fever vaccine responses in identical twins. Each CDR3 protein gets one entry after TCRdb re-called the RT-PCR reads with MiXCR. The sample includes approximately 2,000 distinct CDR3 sequences, approximately 86% of them seen just once. The source was T cells from blood (PBMCs), unsorted or a sorted subset (not recorded which), collected before or after yellow fever vaccination (not recorded which). These receptor sequences come from a woman between 18 and 29 years old who received the yellow fever vaccine. The CDR3 runs from the conserved cysteine through the conserved F or W. A D gene is named only where the DNA matches it firmly. The size entry is marked missing in some rows and otherwise reads once, few, many or a size class.

d_gene	abundance	v_gene	j_gene	CDR3nt	CDR3aa
NA	NA	TRBV28	TRBJ1-4	TGTTCCAGCAGTTCCTCTTCGGGAATGGGAAAACTGTTTTTT	CSSSSSSGMGKLFF
NA	NA	TRBV20-1	TRBJ2-2	TGCAGTGCTAGGTGGAACACCGGGGAGCTGTTTTTT	CSARWNTGELFF
NA	NA	TRBV11-1	TRBJ2-5	TGTGCCAGCAGCTTAACAGGGACTGCGGAGACCCAGTACTTC	CASSLTGTAETQYF
NA	NA	TRBV7-9	TRBJ1-1	TGTGCCAGCAGCGGGCAGGGACTTGAAGCTTTCTTT	CASSGQGLEAFF
TRBD2	NA	TRBV11-2	TRBJ2-1	TGTGCCAGCAGCCCTAGGGCTAGCGGGCAGTACAATGAGCAGTTCTTC	CASSPRASGQYNEQFF
NA	once	TRBV12-3/TRBV12-4	TRBJ2-3	TGTGCCAGCAGGCCCAGGGAATTGGATACGCAGTATTTT	CASRPRELDTQYF
TRBD1	NA	TRBV11-1	TRBJ2-5	TGTGCCAGCAGCCCGTCGGGACAGGGCTTAGAGACCCAGTACTTC	CASSPSGQGLETQYF
NA	NA	TRBV5-1	TRBJ2-5	TGCGCCAGCAGCTCTGAGTACCAAGAGACCCAGTACTTC	CASSSEYQETQYF
NA	NA	TRBV2	TRBJ2-1	TGTGCCAGCAGTGAGGAGGGGGGTCGATACAATGAGCAGTTCTTC	CASSEEGGRYNEQFF
NA	once	TRBV4-1	TRBJ1-1	TGCGCCAGCAGCCAAGAAGGAGGGGCGACTGAAGCTTTCTTC	CASSQEGGATEAFF
TRBD1	NA	TRBV12-3/TRBV12-4	TRBJ1-1	TGTGCCAGCACCAACCGGCCAGGGGGGAATGAAGCTTTCTTT	CASTNRPGGNEAFF
NA	NA	TRBV19	TRBJ2-1	TGTGCCAGTAGTGCACCCTGGAGGACGAACAATGAGCAGTTCTTC	CASSAPWRTNNEQFF
TRBD1	NA	TRBV18	TRBJ1-1	TGTGCCAGCTCACCACCGATGGGACAGGTGAACACTGAAGCTTTCTTT	CASSPPMGQVNTEAFF
TRBD2	NA	TRBV12-5	TRBJ2-1	TGTGCTAGTGGTTTGGTACTCGGACTAGCGGGCAATGAGCAGTTCTTC	CASGLVLGLAGNEQFF
TRBD1	NA	TRBV20-1	TRBJ1-1	TGCAGTGCTAGAGCCGTGACAGGGGGAGACACTGAAGCTTTCTTT	CSARAVTGGDTEAFF
TRBD2	NA	TRBV11-2	TRBJ2-2	TGTGCCAGCACCCCAGGGCGGTGGGGGGGCACCGGGGAGCTGTTTTTT	CASTPGRWGGTGELFF
TRBD1	NA	TRBV5-1	TRBJ1-2	TGCGCCAGCAGCTTCTTACAGGGGCAAGTCTATGGCTACACCTTC	CASSFLQGQVYGYTF